Following are 7 T cell receptor beta chains from one sample sequenced in a study of blood T cells in healthy people across ages. A second PCR of 7 to 11 cycles used a sample-barcoded 5' primer and a J-beta primer mix. TCRdb processed the 5' RACE reads anew with MiXCR; each CDR3 protein has one entry. This repertoire shows 550,000 to 750,000 distinct CDR3 sequences, under 25% found once; its top ten account for 3.5% to 4%. The sample comprised blood. These TCRs come from an older man in good health.

This clonotype was found a few times. This chain connects TRBV5-1 to TRBJ2-1, with 7 nucleotides matching TRBD2. CDR1 is SGHRS and CDR2 is YFSETQ in the germline V gene. The CDR3 extends over 14 amino acids. With V trimmed by 0 bases and J by 8 bases, 5 bases remained unmatched. CDR3: CASSLVAGEYEQFF. The CDR3 DNA sequence: TGCGCCAGCAGCTTGGTGGCGGGAGAGTATGAGCAGTTCTTC.

The chain is built from TRBV12-3 or TRBV12-4 and TRBJ2-5; 10 bases map to TRBD2. Trimming at V came to 10 bases and at J to 4 bases, leaving 3 bases not matched to a gene. The CDR3 has 12 amino acids. As DNA, the CDR3 is TGTGCCACCAGACTAGCGGGAGAGACCCAGTACTTC. It codes for CATRLAGETQYF.

This clonotype was counted between two and nine times. This chain joins TRBV9 and TRBJ1-2, with no clear D. The germline V gene encodes CDR1 SGDLS and CDR2 YYNGEE. This CDR3 is built from 13 residues. Trimming cost V 3 bases and J 2 bases, with 8 bases left between them. Here the CDR3 DNA reads TGTGCCAGCAGCGAGGGCCTGAACTATGGCTACACCTTC. Its protein is CASSEGLNYGYTF.

This clonotype was detected only a few times. The chain recombines TRBV18 with TRBJ2-1; D is unresolved. CDR1 is KGHSH, CDR2 LQKENI, per germline. Trimming stripped 3 bases from V and 3 bases from J, with 12 bases between. The CDR3 runs 15 residues. In DNA, the CDR3 is TGTGCCAGCTCACCTTGGGGTTACAGCTACAATGAGCAGTTCTTC. Amino acid sequence: CASSPWGYSYNEQFF.

The CDR3 DNA reads TGTGCCAGCAGCCAAGAAAGGGGTAAGGTTCGAGAACAGTTCTTC. The encoded protein is CASSQERGKVREQFF. This chain uses TRBV14 with TRBJ2-1, with D possibly matching TRBD1 (5 bases). Germline CDR1 SGHDN, CDR2 FVKESK. V lost 0 bases and J 13 bases, leaving 19 bases between the germline ends. CDR3 size: 15 residues.

Turning to this clonotype: A much larger clone differs from this one at a single base, so this may be a read error. The CDR3 DNA is TGCGCCAGCAGCTTGTCGGCAGGGAACACTGAAGCTTTCTTT. Amino acid sequence: CASSLSAGNTEAFF. This chain links TRBV5-1 with TRBJ1-1; D is uncertain. Germline V gives CDR1 SGHRS, CDR2 YFSETQ. The germline V and J ends were trimmed by 1 base and 1 base, with 8 bases remaining between them. This CDR3 spans 14 amino acids.

The chain is built from TRBV7-3 and TRBJ1-1, with a possible D match to TRBD1 (5 bases). The CDR3 is 13 amino acids. Trimming removed 5 bases at V and 8 bases at J, with 15 bases between. Germline CDR1 is SGHTA and CDR2 is FQGTGA. In DNA form, the CDR3 reads TGTGCCAGCAGCCATAGGGGCTCAGGGGAAGCTTTCTTT. Its translation is CASSHRGSGEAFF.